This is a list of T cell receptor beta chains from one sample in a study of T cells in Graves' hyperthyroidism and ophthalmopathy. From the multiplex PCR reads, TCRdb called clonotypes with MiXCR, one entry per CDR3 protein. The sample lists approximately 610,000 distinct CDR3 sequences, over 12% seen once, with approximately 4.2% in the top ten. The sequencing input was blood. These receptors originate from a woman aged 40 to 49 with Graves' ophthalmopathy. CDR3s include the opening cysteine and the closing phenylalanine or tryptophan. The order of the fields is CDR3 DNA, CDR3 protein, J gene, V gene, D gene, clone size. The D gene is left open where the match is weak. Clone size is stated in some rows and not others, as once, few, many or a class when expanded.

DNA: TGTGCCAGCAGCTTAATCGGGGACGAGCAGTACTTC; CDR3: CASSLIGDEQYF; J: TRBJ2-7; V: TRBV7-8; D: -; size: many
DNA: TGCAGTGCTGCCTCCGGGGGGGACCGAGAGGCCTACACCTTC; CDR3: CSAASGGDREAYTF; J: TRBJ1-2; V: TRBV20-1; D: -; size: many
DNA: TGTGCCAGCAGCCAATCCTCGGTAGCGGGATACGAGCAGTACTTC; CDR3: CASSQSSVAGYEQYF; J: TRBJ2-7; V: TRBV7-2; D: TRBD2; size: many
DNA: TGTGCCAGCAGTCAGGACAGGGAACCTATTGAAGCTTTCTTT; CDR3: CASSQDREPIEAFF; J: TRBJ1-1; V: TRBV2; D: TRBD1; size: many
DNA: TGTGCCTGGGGGCGGGAGGGCCCCTACGAGCAGTACTTC; CDR3: CAWGREGPYEQYF; J: TRBJ2-7; V: TRBV30; D: TRBD2; size: -
DNA: TGCAGCGTTGAGATGGAGCAGAAGGGAATGAACACTGAAGCTTTCTTT; CDR3: CSVEMEQKGMNTEAFF; J: TRBJ1-1; V: TRBV29-1; D: -; size: many
DNA: TGTGCCAGCAGCTTTTCCGGGACTAGCGGGAGTGAGCAGTACTTC; CDR3: CASSFSGTSGSEQYF; J: TRBJ2-7; V: TRBV7-9; D: TRBD2; size: many
DNA: TGTGCCAGCAGCCCGAGGGAGGGGGCGAGTTATGGCTACACCTTC; CDR3: CASSPREGASYGYTF; J: TRBJ1-2; V: TRBV28; D: TRBD1; size: many
DNA: TGTGCCTGGAGTGTAGATTTACGGGAGGGCCGGGAGACCCAGTACTTC; CDR3: CAWSVDLREGRETQYF; J: TRBJ2-5; V: TRBV30; D: TRBD2; size: -
DNA: TGTGCCAGCAGCAAACAGAATAATAATTCACCCCTCCACTTT; CDR3: CASSKQNNNSPLHF; J: TRBJ1-6; V: TRBV6-1; D: -; size: many
DNA: TGTGCCAGCAGACTCGGGACAGGGACGAACACCGGGGAGCTGTTTTTT; CDR3: CASRLGTGTNTGELFF; J: TRBJ2-2; V: TRBV27; D: TRBD1; size: -
DNA: TGTGCCAGTAGGCCGACAGGGGGTAGGAGCACTGAAGCTTTCTTT; CDR3: CASRPTGGRSTEAFF; J: TRBJ1-1; V: TRBV19; D: TRBD1; size: many
DNA: TGCAGTGCTAGAGAGGCCAGGGGGCAGGAGACCCAGTACTTC; CDR3: CSAREARGQETQYF; J: TRBJ2-5; V: TRBV20-1; D: TRBD1; size: many
DNA: TGTGCAAAACAAGGTACTAACACTGAAGCTTTCTTT; CDR3: CAKQGTNTEAFF; J: TRBJ1-1; V: TRBV2; D: -; size: many
DNA: TGTGCCTGGAGGGGGTCGAGCGGGGCCCACTACGAGCAGTACTTC; CDR3: CAWRGSSGAHYEQYF; J: TRBJ2-7; V: TRBV30; D: TRBD2; size: -
DNA: TGTGCCAGCAGCCACACCCCGGGACTCCTGAACACCGGGGAGCTGTTTTTT; CDR3: CASSHTPGLLNTGELFF; J: TRBJ2-2; V: TRBV14; D: -; size: many
DNA: TGTGCTAGTGGTTTGGGACTAGCGGGGTACGAGCAGTACTTC; CDR3: CASGLGLAGYEQYF; J: TRBJ2-7; V: TRBV12-5; D: TRBD2; size: many
DNA: TGTGCCTGGAGTAAACAGGGGACCTATGGCTACACCTTC; CDR3: CAWSKQGTYGYTF; J: TRBJ1-2; V: TRBV30; D: TRBD1; size: many
DNA: TGTGCCAGCAGTTACCGCACAAACTACGAGCAGTACTTC; CDR3: CASSYRTNYEQYF; J: TRBJ2-7; V: TRBV6-5; D: -; size: many
DNA: TGTGCCACCGGTCTCAATCCCTACGAGCAGTACTTC; CDR3: CATGLNPYEQYF; J: TRBJ2-7; V: TRBV28; D: -; size: many
DNA: TGTGCCAGTAGTATAGAGGGGACTCTGCGCACAGATACGCAGTATTTT; CDR3: CASSIEGTLRTDTQYF; J: TRBJ2-3; V: TRBV19; D: -; size: -
DNA: TGTGCCAGCAGCCCATGGGCACAGGGGTTCGCCGAGCAGTACTTC; CDR3: CASSPWAQGFAEQYF; J: TRBJ2-7; V: TRBV11-2; D: TRBD1; size: many
DNA: TGCAGTGCTTCCCACAGGGCACTAGCGGCGTTTCTACAAGAGACCCAGTACTTC; CDR3: CSASHRALAAFLQETQYF; J: TRBJ2-5; V: TRBV20-1; D: TRBD2; size: many
DNA: TGTGCCAGCAGCTTAGGTCGGAGTAACTATGGCTACACCTTC; CDR3: CASSLGRSNYGYTF; J: TRBJ1-2; V: TRBV11-3; D: -; size: many
DNA: TGTGCCAGCAGTTTAGCCGTGGGTCACACCGGGGAGCTGTTTTTT; CDR3: CASSLAVGHTGELFF; J: TRBJ2-2; V: TRBV12-3/TRBV12-4; D: -; size: -
DNA: TGTGCCAGCAGTTTAATGAGGGCGGCCTTACCTGTCCATCAGCCCCAGCATTTT; CDR3: CASSLMRAALPVHQPQHF; J: TRBJ1-5; V: TRBV6-8; D: -; size: many
DNA: TGTGCCTGGAGTGAGAATTGGCTTGAGACCCAGTACTTC; CDR3: CAWSENWLETQYF; J: TRBJ2-5; V: TRBV30; D: -; size: many
DNA: TGTGCCAGCAGCCAAGAACTTCCCTACGAGCAGTACTTC; CDR3: CASSQELPYEQYF; J: TRBJ2-7; V: TRBV4-2; D: -; size: few
DNA: TGTGCCAGCAGTGAAGCCGGGGACAGCTCCTACGAGCAGTACTTC; CDR3: CASSEAGDSSYEQYF; J: TRBJ2-7; V: TRBV6-1; D: TRBD1; size: many
DNA: TGTGCCAGCAGACGACAGGTCGGGGAGACCCAGTACTTC; CDR3: CASRRQVGETQYF; J: TRBJ2-5; V: TRBV2; D: -; size: many
DNA: TGTGCCAGCAGCCATGGGACCCTACCTAGGGCCCAGTACTTC; CDR3: CASSHGTLPRAQYF; J: TRBJ2-5; V: TRBV14; D: -; size: many
DNA: TGTGCCAGCAGTTTAAAGCGAGGCGAGCAGTACTTC; CDR3: CASSLKRGEQYF; J: TRBJ2-7; V: TRBV28; D: -; size: few
DNA: TGTGCCAGCAGTATATCAGGGGGCGAAGCCTACGAGCAGTACTTC; CDR3: CASSISGGEAYEQYF; J: TRBJ2-7; V: TRBV27; D: TRBD1; size: many
DNA: TGTGCCAGCAGTTTATCTCGGACGCTTCTTGGTGAGACCCAGTACTTC; CDR3: CASSLSRTLLGETQYF; J: TRBJ2-5; V: TRBV27; D: -; size: many
DNA: TGTGCCAGCAGCTCCGGGACTAGCGGATTAGAGACCCAGTACTTC; CDR3: CASSSGTSGLETQYF; J: TRBJ2-5; V: TRBV2; D: TRBD2; size: many